Included here is one TCR beta chain sequence, with context. What it binds is not known. The data are from a study of Graves' ophthalmopathy and Graves' hyperthyroidism. Study-level findings and limits: Ophthalmopathy could be told apart from stable hyperthyroidism by a 13-signature model (roughly 90% sensitivity, about 81% specificity).

Amplification of the TCR beta CDR3 regions used RNA transcripts (as template). First-round RT-PCR used HTBI primers; second-round multiplex PCR followed. Via MiXCR, TCRdb re-called the multiplex PCR reads, giving one row per CDR3 protein. The sample consists of around 600,000 distinct CDR3 sequences, about two fifths of them appearing once. In donors with ophthalmopathy, activity was moderate-to-severe, with CAS ≥3, NOSPECS ≥4 and duration under 3 months. The CDR3 length is 15 residues. Germline V gene data show CDR1 as SGHNT and CDR2 as YYREEE (reference sequence). V lost 4 bases, J lost 2 bases, and 12 bases lay in between.

This sequence originates from an adult man with Graves' ophthalmopathy. The specimen sequenced was peripheral blood. This rearrangement joins TRBV5-4 to TRBJ2-2; D uncertain. CDR3 region: CASSQLASNTGELFF. The DNA of the CDR3 is TGTGCCAGCAGCCAATTGGCCAGCAACACCGGGGAGCTGTTTTTT.